Below, 20 T cell receptor beta chains from the same sample are listed, as sequenced in a study of T cell responses to AZD1222 COVID-19 vaccine. The assay was immunoSEQ multiplex PCR, and TCRdb's table has in-frame clones only and misses some. The sample has some 110,000 clones; 75% to 90% are singletons. This specimen was peripheral blood, taken 28 days after the second AZD1222 dose. Receptors originate from an adult who received the AZD1222 COVID-19 vaccine.

The V and J genes are TRBV5-1 and TRBJ1-6; no reliable D call. V was trimmed by 3 bases and J by 9 bases, leaving 10 bases between them. CDR1 is SGHRS, CDR2 YFSETQ, per germline. The CDR3 is 13 residues long. CDR3: CASSSGPSSPLHF. The CDR3 DNA reads TGCGCCAGCAGCTCCGGTCCCAGTTCACCCCTCCACTTT.

The chain is built from TRBV5-4 and TRBJ1-6; 12 bases agree with TRBD1. The germline CDR1 and CDR2 sequences are SGHNT and YYREEE (reference sequence). J gave up 9 bases and V 2 bases, and 6 bases lay outside the gene matches. The CDR3 runs 16 residues. In nucleotides, the CDR3 is TGTGCCAGCAGCTTATGGGGACAGGGGGCTAGTTCACCCCTCCACTTT. This codes for CASSLWGQGASSPLHF.

The chain combines TRBV27 with TRBJ1-1, with a weak D call TRBD1 (5 bases). The CDR3 has 16 amino acids. Germline V CDR1 and CDR2: MNHEY, SMNVEV (reference sequence). V dropped 5 bases and J dropped 6 bases, with 22 bases sitting between them. The CDR3 here is CASSAPPGRGTAEAFF. CDR3 DNA: TGTGCCAGCAGTGCGCCTCCGGGACGGGGAACCGCTGAAGCTTTCTTT.

The chain links TRBV6-5 to TRBJ1-2; 12 positions match TRBD1. Germline V gene data show CDR1 as MNHEY and CDR2 as SVGAGI. The CDR3 is made up of 16 amino acids. The V segment lost 2 bases and the J segment 4 bases; nucleotides outside the gene matches: 5. CDR3 bases: TGTGCCAGCAGTTACCGCGGGACAGGGGGCTCCTATGGCTACACCTTC. Its protein is CASSYRGTGGSYGYTF.

Points on this clone: Within the sample, other DNA sequences also encode this same CDR3. The CDR3 bases are TGTGCCAGCAGTTACGGGGAGACCCAGTACTTC. It translates to CASSYGETQYF. V is TRBV6-2 or TRBV6-3 and J is TRBJ2-5, with D unclear. CDR1 and CDR2 from the germline V gene are MNHEY and SVGEGT. V shed 2 bases and J shed 5 bases, with 3 bases lying between them. The CDR3 has 11 residues.

The V and J genes are TRBV7-2 and TRBJ2-2; 7 positions agree with TRBD2. CDR1 and CDR2 (germline): SGHTA, FQGNSA. V was pared by 4 bases and J by 5 bases, with 10 bases of the junction left unmatched. This CDR3 is 16 amino acids long. This chain's CDR3 is CASSSDYGRRTGELFF. In DNA, the CDR3 is TGTGCCAGCAGCTCTGATTACGGGAGGCGAACCGGGGAGCTGTTTTTT.

V is TRBV2 and J is TRBJ2-1; 7 positions match TRBD1. The trim removed 6 bases at V and 15 bases at J, leaving 14 bases unmatched. The CDR3 consists of 13 residues. Germline loops: CDR1 SNHLY, CDR2 FYNNEI. The CDR3 bases are TGTGCCAGCAGCGAAAGCTCCCCGGGACAGCCGTTCTTC. Translating gives CASSESSPGQPFF.

The sample holds a few counts of this clone. The chain joins TRBV28 to TRBJ2-7; D is ambiguous. Trimming left V 6 bases short and J 1 base short, with 13 bases between. The CDR3 contains 14 residues. CDR1 is MDHEN and CDR2 is SYDVKM in the germline V gene. As DNA, the CDR3 is TGTGCCAGCAGCGCTCGGTATCCTTCCTACGAGCAGTACTTC. This translates into CASSARYPSYEQYF. Drawing the rest from reference TRBV28 and TRBJ2-7, the complete variable domain is DVKVTQSSRYLVKRTGEKVFLECVQDMDHENMFWYRQDPGLGLRLIYFSYDVKMKEKGDIPEGYSVSREKKERFSLILESASTNQTSMYLCASSARYPSYEQYFGPGTRLTVT.

The J gene is TRBJ1-2, the V gene TRBV4-1; D is perhaps TRBD1 (5 bases). With 1 base removed from V and 4 bases from J, the gap between germline ends came to 13 bases. The CDR3 has 15 residues. Germline loops: CDR1 MGHRA, CDR2 YSYEKL. The DNA of the CDR3 is TGCGCCAGCAGCCAAGCCCTTGCAGGGATCTATGGCTACACCTTC. It specifies CASSQALAGIYGYTF.

The V gene is TRBV6-5, the J gene TRBJ2-7; TRBD2 matches 8 bases. Germline V lookup: CDR1 MNHEY, CDR2 SVGAGI. J lost 4 bases, V lost 0 bases, and 8 bases had no gene match. The CDR3 contains 16 residues. This CDR3 reads CASSYSRGEAVYEQYF. CDR3 nucleotide sequence: TGTGCCAGCAGTTACTCGCGGGGGGAGGCCGTTTACGAGCAGTACTTC.

The chain is built from TRBV12-2 and TRBJ1-4; the table's D gene call, TRBD1, was not cross checked with the DNA. TRBV12-2 is labeled a pseudogene. The CDR3 contains 15 residues. CDR3 in DNA: TGTGCAAGTCGCTTAGATTTCAGGGGGCATGAAAAACTGTTTTTT. Amino acids: CASRLDFRGHEKLFF.

The rearrangement links TRBV7-2 to TRBJ2-7, with 8 bases fitting TRBD2. J lost 2 bases, V lost 5 bases, and 8 bases had no gene match. The CDR3 sequence is 15 residues long. CDR1 is SGHTA, CDR2 FQGNSA, per germline. The CDR3 region has the DNA TGTGCCAGCAGCAAAGGGGCTAGCGGGCCCTACGAGCAGTACTTC. Translation: CASSKGASGPYEQYF.

This clone was counted a few times. CDR3 nucleotide sequence: TGTGCCAGCAGTACTGGGGGGCAGGATGAGCAGTTCTTC. Protein sequence: CASSTGGQDEQFF. The chain uses TRBV6-4 and TRBJ2-1; D assignment may be TRBD1 or TRBD2 (6 bases each). V was pared by 5 bases and J by 8 bases, with 13 bases between. CDR1 is MRHNA and CDR2 is SNTAGT in the germline V gene. CDR3 length: 13 residues.

The chain combines TRBV7-9 with TRBJ1-5; no reliable D call. Germline V gene lookup returns CDR1 SEHNR and CDR2 FQNEAQ (reference sequence). The CDR3 sequence is 16 residues long. V was cut by 1 base and J by 0 bases, with 10 bases left in between. The CDR3 sequence is CASSLGPQNSNQPQHF. The DNA of the CDR3 is TGTGCCAGCAGCTTAGGACCGCAGAATAGCAATCAGCCCCAGCATTTT.

The V call is TRBV29-1, the J call TRBJ1-2, with D hard to call. The germline V and J ends were trimmed by 2 bases and 2 bases, with 9 bases remaining between them. CDR1 is SQVTM and CDR2 is ANQGSEA in the germline V gene. This CDR3 has 13 residues. CDR3 sequence reads: CSVENYNNYGYTF. CDR3 in DNA: TGCAGCGTTGAAAACTATAACAACTATGGCTACACCTTC. Looking up the rest from reference TRBV29-1 and TRBJ1-2 gives the full variable domain: SAVISQKPSRDICQRGTSLTIQCQVDSQVTMMFWYRQQPGQSLTLIATANQGSEATYESGFVIDKFPISRPNLTFSTLTVSNMSPEDSSIYLCSVENYNNYGYTFGSGTRLTVV.

The V call is TRBV12-5, the J call TRBJ2-3; 11 nucleotides line up with TRBD2. CDR1 and CDR2 (germline): LGHNT, FRNRAP. The CDR3 length is 13 residues. The CDR3 spells CASTSGITDTQYF. DNA of the CDR3: TGTGCGTCGACTAGCGGGATAACAGATACGCAGTATTTT.

The rearrangement links TRBV27 to TRBJ2-7, with 11 bases that match TRBD1. Germline CDR1 reads MNHEY; CDR2 reads SMNVEV (reference sequence). This CDR3 is built from 14 residues. The ends lost 4 bases at V and 6 bases at J; junction bases unmatched: 5. CDR3 in amino acids: CASSSGTGGAEQYF. Written as DNA, the CDR3 is TGTGCCAGCAGTTCCGGGACAGGGGGGGCCGAGCAGTACTTC.

Comment on this clone: Additional DNA sequences in this sample encode the identical CDR3. The J gene is TRBJ2-1, the V gene TRBV10-3, with a weak D call TRBD2 (5 bases). V lost 3 bases to trimming and J lost 6 bases, with 9 bases between them. CDR3 length: 13 amino acids. Germline V gene data show CDR1 as ENHRY and CDR2 as SYGVKD. CDR3 sequence: CAISESRGNEQFF. The CDR3 DNA sequence: TGTGCCATCAGTGAATCACGGGGCAATGAGCAGTTCTTC.

The DNA for the CDR3 is TGTGCCAGCAGTGAGAGGGGCGGGATCCTCTCCTACAATGAGCAGTTCTTC. Protein product: CASSERGGILSYNEQFF. This chain links TRBV2 with TRBJ2-1, with D perhaps TRBD2 (6 bases). CDR3 length: 17 residues. Germline V gene data show CDR1 as SNHLY and CDR2 as FYNNEI. Trimming pared 3 bases from V and 0 bases from J, leaving 15 bases between. The whole variable domain, filled in from reference TRBV2 and TRBJ2-1, reads EPEVTQTPSHQVTQMGQEVILRCVPISNHLYFYWYRQILGQKVEFLVSFYNNEISEKSEIFDDQFSVERPDGSNFTLKIRSTKLEDSAMYFCASSERGGILSYNEQFFGPGTRLTVL.

This chain uses TRBV5-1 with TRBJ2-2; TRBD2 matches at 7 bases. Germline loops: CDR1 SGHRS, CDR2 YFSETQ. This CDR3 region has 18 residues. Trimming at V came to 4 bases and at J to 2 bases, leaving 14 bases not matched to a gene. CDR3 amino acids: CASSPLYQRDRNTGELFF. DNA of the CDR3: TGCGCCAGCAGCCCGTTGTACCAGCGGGATCGCAACACCGGGGAGCTGTTTTTT. Together with reference TRBV5-1 and TRBJ2-2, the CDR3 gives the full variable domain: KAGVTQTPRYLIKTRGQQVTLSCSPISGHRSVSWYQQTPGQGLQFLFEYFSETQRNKGNFPGRFSGRQFSNSRSEMNVSTLELGDSALYLCASSPLYQRDRNTGELFFGEGSRLTVL.